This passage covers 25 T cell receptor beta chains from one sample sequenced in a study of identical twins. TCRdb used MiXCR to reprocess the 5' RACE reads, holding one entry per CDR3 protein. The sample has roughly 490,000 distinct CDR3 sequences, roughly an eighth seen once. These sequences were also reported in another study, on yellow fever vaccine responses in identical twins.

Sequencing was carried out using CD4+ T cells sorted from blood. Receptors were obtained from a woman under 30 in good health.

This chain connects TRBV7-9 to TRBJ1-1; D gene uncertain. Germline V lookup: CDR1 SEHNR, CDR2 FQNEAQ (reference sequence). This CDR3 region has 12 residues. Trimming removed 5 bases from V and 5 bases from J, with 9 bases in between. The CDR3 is CASSPRQTEAFF. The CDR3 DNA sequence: TGTGCCAGCAGCCCCCGCCAAACTGAAGCTTTCTTT.

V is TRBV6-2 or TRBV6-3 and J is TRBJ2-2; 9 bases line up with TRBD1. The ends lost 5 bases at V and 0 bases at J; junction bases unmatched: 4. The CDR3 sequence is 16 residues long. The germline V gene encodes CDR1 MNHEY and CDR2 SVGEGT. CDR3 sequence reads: CASSTHRGPNTGELFF. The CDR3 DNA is TGTGCCAGCAGTACCCACAGGGGGCCGAACACCGGGGAGCTGTTTTTT.

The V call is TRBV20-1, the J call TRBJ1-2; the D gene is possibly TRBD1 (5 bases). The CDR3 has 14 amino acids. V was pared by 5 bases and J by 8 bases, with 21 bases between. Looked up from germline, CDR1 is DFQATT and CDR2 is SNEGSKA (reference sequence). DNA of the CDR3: TGCAGTGCTGGCAGGCCCGGGACCGAATACGGCTACACCTTC. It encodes CSAGRPGTEYGYTF.

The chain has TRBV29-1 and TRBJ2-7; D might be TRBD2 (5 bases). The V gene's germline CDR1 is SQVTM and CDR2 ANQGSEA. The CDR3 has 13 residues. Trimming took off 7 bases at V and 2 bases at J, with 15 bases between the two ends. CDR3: CSAGGGYTYEQYF. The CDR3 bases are TGCAGCGCCGGCGGAGGTTACACCTACGAGCAGTACTTC.

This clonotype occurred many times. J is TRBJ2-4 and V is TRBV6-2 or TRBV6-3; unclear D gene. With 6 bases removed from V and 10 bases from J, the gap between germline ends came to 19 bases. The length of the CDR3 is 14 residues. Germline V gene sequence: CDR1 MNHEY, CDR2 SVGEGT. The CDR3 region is CASRQPPNTTIQYF. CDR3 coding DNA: TGTGCCAGCAGGCAGCCGCCGAACACTACGATTCAGTACTTC.

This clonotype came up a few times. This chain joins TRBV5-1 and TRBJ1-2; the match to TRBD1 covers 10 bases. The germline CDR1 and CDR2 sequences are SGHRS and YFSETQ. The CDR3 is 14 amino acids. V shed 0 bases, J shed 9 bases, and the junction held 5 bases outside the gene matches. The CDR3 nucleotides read TGCGCCAGCAGCTTGGGACAGGGGGCTGATCGCTACACCTTC. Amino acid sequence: CASSLGQGADRYTF.

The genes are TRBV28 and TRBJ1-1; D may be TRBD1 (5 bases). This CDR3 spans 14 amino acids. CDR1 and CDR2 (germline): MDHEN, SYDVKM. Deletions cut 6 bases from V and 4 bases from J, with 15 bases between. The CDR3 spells CASRLPQGPTEAFF. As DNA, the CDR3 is TGTGCCAGCAGGCTGCCGCAGGGCCCCACTGAAGCTTTCTTT.

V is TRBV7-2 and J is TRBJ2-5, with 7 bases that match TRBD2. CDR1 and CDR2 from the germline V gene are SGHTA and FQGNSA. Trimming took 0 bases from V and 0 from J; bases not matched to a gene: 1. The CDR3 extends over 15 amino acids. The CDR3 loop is CASSLAGGYQETQYF. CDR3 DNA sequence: TGTGCCAGCAGCTTAGCGGGGGGGTACCAAGAGACCCAGTACTTC.

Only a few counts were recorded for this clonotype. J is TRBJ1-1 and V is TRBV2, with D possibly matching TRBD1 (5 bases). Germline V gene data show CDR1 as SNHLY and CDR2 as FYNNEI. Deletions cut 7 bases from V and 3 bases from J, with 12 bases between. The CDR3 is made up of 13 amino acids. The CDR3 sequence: CASKQGGYTEAFF. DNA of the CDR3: TGTGCCAGCAAGCAGGGAGGCTACACTGAAGCTTTCTTT.

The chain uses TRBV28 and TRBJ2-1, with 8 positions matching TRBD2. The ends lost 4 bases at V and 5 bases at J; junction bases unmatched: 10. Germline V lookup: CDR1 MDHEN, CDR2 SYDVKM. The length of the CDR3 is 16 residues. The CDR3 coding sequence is TGTGCCAGCAGTTCACCGGGACTAGAAGGGCACAATGAGCAGTTCTTC. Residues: CASSSPGLEGHNEQFF.

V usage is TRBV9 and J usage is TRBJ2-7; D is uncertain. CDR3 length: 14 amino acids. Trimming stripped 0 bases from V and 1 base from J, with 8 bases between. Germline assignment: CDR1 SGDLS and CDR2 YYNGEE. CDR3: CASSVAPMSYEQYF. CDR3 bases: TGTGCCAGCAGCGTAGCACCCATGTCCTACGAGCAGTACTTC.

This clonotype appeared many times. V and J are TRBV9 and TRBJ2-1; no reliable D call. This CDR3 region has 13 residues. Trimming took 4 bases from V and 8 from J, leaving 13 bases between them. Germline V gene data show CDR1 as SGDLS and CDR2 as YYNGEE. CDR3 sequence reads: CASSFRGLDEQFF. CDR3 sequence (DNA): TGTGCCAGCAGCTTTAGAGGCCTCGATGAGCAGTTCTTC.

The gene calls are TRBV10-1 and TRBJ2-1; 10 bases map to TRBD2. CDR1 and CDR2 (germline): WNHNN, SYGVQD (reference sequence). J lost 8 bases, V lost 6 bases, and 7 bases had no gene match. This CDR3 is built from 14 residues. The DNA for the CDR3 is TGCGCCAGCAGCACCGGGACTAGCGCATATGAGCAGTTCTTC. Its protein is CASSTGTSAYEQFF.

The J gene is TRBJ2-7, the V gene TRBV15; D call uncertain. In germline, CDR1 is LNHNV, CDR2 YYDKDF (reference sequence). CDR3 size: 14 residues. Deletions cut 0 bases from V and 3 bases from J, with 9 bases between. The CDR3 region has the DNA TGTGCCACCAGCAGAGATCAACAGAACTACGAGCAGTACTTC. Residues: CATSRDQQNYEQYF.

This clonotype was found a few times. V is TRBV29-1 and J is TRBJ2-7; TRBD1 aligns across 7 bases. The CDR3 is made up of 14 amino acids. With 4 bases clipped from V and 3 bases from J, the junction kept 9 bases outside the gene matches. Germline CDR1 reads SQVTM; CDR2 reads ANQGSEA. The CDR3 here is CSVANWGQHYEQYF. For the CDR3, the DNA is TGCAGCGTTGCCAATTGGGGACAGCACTACGAGCAGTACTTC.

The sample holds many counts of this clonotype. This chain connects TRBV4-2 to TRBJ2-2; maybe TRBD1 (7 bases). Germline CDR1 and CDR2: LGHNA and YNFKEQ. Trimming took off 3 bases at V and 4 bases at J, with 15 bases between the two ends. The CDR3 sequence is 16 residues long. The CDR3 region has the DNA TGTGCCAGCAGCCACACCCGACAGGGAGGCACCGGGGAGCTGTTTTTT. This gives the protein CASSHTRQGGTGELFF.

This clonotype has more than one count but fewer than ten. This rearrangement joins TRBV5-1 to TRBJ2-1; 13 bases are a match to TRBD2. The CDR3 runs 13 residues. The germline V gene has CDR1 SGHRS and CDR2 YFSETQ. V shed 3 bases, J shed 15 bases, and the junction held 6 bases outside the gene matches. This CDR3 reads CASSSTSGGRWFF. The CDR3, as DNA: TGCGCCAGCAGCTCGACTAGCGGGGGGCGGTGGTTCTTC.

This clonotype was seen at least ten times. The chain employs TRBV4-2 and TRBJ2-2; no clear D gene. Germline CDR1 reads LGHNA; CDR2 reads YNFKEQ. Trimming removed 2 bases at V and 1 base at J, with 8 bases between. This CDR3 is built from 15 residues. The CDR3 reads CASSQKAGNTGELFF. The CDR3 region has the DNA TGTGCCAGCAGCCAAAAGGCAGGGAACACCGGGGAGCTGTTTTTT.

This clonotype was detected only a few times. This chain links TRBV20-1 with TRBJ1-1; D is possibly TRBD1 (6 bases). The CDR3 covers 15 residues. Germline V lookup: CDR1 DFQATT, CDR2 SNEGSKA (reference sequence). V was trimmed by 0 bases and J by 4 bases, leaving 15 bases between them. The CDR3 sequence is CSAREGGGRSTEAFF. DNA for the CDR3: TGCAGTGCTAGAGAGGGGGGGGGCCGTAGCACTGAAGCTTTCTTT.

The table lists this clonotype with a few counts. The CDR3 loop is CASRAGTGVLETQYF. Written as DNA, the CDR3 is TGTGCCAGCAGGGCCGGGACAGGGGTTCTGGAGACCCAGTACTTC. This chain connects TRBV6-1 to TRBJ2-5, with 10 bases that match TRBD1. Germline CDR1 is MNHNS and CDR2 is SASEGT. This CDR3 region has 15 residues. The V and J ends lost 6 bases and 5 bases, in that order; junction bases with no gene match: 9.

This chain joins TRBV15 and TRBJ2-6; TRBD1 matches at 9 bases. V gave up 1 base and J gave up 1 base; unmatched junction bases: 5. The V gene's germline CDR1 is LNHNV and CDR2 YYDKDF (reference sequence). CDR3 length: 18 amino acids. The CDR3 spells CATSRGYRGPSGANVLTF. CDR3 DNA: TGTGCCACCAGCAGAGGGTACAGGGGGCCTTCTGGGGCCAACGTCCTGACTTTC.

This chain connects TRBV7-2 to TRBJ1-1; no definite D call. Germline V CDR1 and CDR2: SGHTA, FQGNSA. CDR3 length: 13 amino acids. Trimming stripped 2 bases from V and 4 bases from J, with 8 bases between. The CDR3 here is CASSLWEGTEAFF. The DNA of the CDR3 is TGTGCCAGCAGCTTATGGGAGGGCACTGAAGCTTTCTTT.

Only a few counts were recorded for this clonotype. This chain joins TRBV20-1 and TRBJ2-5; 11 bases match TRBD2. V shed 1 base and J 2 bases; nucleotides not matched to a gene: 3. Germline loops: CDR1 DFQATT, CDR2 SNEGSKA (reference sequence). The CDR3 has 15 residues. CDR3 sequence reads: CSARGLAGYQETQYF. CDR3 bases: TGCAGTGCTAGAGGACTAGCGGGGTATCAAGAGACCCAGTACTTC.

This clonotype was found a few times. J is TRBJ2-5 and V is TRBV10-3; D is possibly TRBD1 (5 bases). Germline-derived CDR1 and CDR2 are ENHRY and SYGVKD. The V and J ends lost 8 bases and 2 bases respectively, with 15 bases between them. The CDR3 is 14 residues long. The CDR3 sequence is CAIAAGNQQETQYF. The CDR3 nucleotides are TGTGCCATCGCGGCAGGGAATCAACAAGAGACCCAGTACTTC.

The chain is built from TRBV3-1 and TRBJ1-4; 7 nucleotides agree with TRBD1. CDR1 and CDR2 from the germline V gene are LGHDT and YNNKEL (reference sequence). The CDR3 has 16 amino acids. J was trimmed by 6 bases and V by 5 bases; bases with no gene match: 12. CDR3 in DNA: TGTGCCAGCAGCTCAGTGATCGGCAGGGGGGATGAAAAACTGTTTTTT. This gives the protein CASSSVIGRGDEKLFF.